Given below is one TCR beta chain in context. As yet, its antigen is unknown. Construction of TCR beta libraries relied on iRepertoire HTBI primers and on Arm-PCR targeting CDR3 regions. In the study's own analysis: The study identified 60 to 65 TRBV and approximately 14 TRBJ segments across samples. TCRdb itself ran the multiplex PCR reads through MiXCR, one entry per CDR3 protein. Clone size and V and J calls follow TCRdb, not the original study. The table lists over 650,000 distinct CDR3 sequences, 30% of them singletons, with 40% to 50% in the top ten. The germline V gene encodes CDR1 SQVTM and CDR2 ANQGSEA. V lost 4 bases and J 8 bases, leaving 6 bases between the germline ends. CDR3 length: 10 residues. The data are from a study of regulatory T cells in long-lasting Graves disease. Overall study findings and caveats: Preferential use of TRBV28, TRBJ1-2 and TRBJ2-5 was seen in persistent disease.

Time point meaning: persistent/refractory GD, antithyroid drugs over 5 years with positive TRAb. Following extraction of RNA from PBMCs, that RNA was used to make the TCR library. Graves' disease diagnosis used American Thyroid Association guidelines. The V gene is TRBV29-1, the J gene TRBJ2-1; D is unresolved. This receptor was identified in a female donor with Graves disease. The sample was peripheral blood mononuclear cells (PBMCs), taken when the disease was refractory, from a patient treated with antithyroid drugs. CDR3 coding DNA: TGCAGCGTTGCTAGTTATGAGCAGTTCTTC. Translated, it gives CSVASYEQFF.